The present T cell receptor (beta chain) was sequenced within a study of shared clonotypes between healthy human individuals (dated by TCRdb to about 2020). Notes on the research overall: A couple of women and three men aged 18 to 49 years were included in the cohort. For each donor, CD4 naive and CD4 memory were each given three plates, CD8 naive was given two plates, and CD8 memory was given one plate. Blood TCR repertoires of five healthy adults were deeply sequenced to estimate repertoire size and the extent of clonotype sharing between individuals. To increase sequencing depth and limit assay-specific biases, different laboratories used diverse techniques to prepare libraries and sequence TCR repertoires. Per donor, leukapheresis produced somewhere between about 0.8 and 9 billion PBMCs. Study-level results and caveats: The genetic and exposure-history diversity represented was limited by the small number of donors. Even with the large sequencing depth, rarefaction of the sorted-subset datasets indicated that sequencing was incomplete. About 5% of naive CD4, around 3.5% of naive CD8, around 2.3% of memory CD4, and about 0.4% of memory CD8 clonotypes were shared across several donors. Pairwise subsampling indicated that sequencing depth was expected to affect the degree of clonotype sharing among donors. Compared with non-shared clonotypes, the clonotypes found in all four sorted-subset donors had higher generation probabilities. Sampling was limited to blood, and TCR repertoires in tissue likely differ from TCR repertoires in blood. Naive subsets generally had larger estimated clonotype richness than memory subsets did.

A distance of 15 bases separates the germline ends of V and J, which lose 3 bases and 3 bases respectively. Taken from the germline V gene, the CDR1 and CDR2 loops are MGHRA and YSYEKL. Its CDR3 holds 15 amino acids, cysteine through phenylalanine. The only DNA kept is the CDR3, 45 bases in frame from the first base. Healthy HIV-negative adults with no recently reported acute infections or vaccinations were included as donors. Only Caucasian adults living in Nashville, Tennessee, USA were represented among the donors. Magnetic negative selection was used to enrich CD4+ T cells, after which naive cells were positively selected on CD45RA and the negative fraction became the memory subset. After blood collection by leukapheresis, PBMCs were isolated using Ficoll-Histopaque density gradient centrifugation and then cryopreserved in the vapor phase of liquid nitrogen. Analytical flow cytometry was used to check the purity and quantity of every magnetically sorted T cell population. Each sorted fraction had its genomic DNA isolated and then quantified by UV absorbance on a Nanodrop 2000c.

Using the deep immunoSEQ assay, multiplex PCR amplified TCR CDR3 regions from genomic DNA. Genomic DNA extracted from each cell subset was distributed evenly over all wells of several immunoSEQ 96-well plates, and each plate served as one replicate. For sorted subsets, around 200 ng genomic DNA, equal to about 30,000 T cell genomes, was loaded into each replicate PCR. Purified libraries were measured with a Qubit 3.0 fluorometer, size-checked on a Bioanalyzer 2100, and measured again with the KAPA Library Quantification kit. Every immunoSEQ 96-well plate was sequenced on a separate single-read 150-cycle Illumina NextSeq 550 flow cell. From the authors' description of their analysis: Because the immunoSEQ output held only junctional sequences and lacked quality scores, the filtering could not match the filtering applied to full-length reads. Sequences were annotated with PyIR, a Python wrapper for IgBLAST v1.9, and V/J genes and CDR3 were assigned using IMGT germline references. Any read was removed if the V/J assignment was weak (E-value above 1e-6), the CDR3 was missing, or the read contained stop codons, out-of-frame junctions, or ambiguous translated residues. V3J clonotypes were defined by identical inferred V gene, J gene, and CDR3 amino acid sequence. Percentage overlap between repertoires was computed as shared unique clonotypes divided by the size of the smaller repertoire. Three approaches were used to assess repertoire richness: RTK rarefaction, the Chao1 estimator, and Recon v2.1 estimates of unobserved clonotypes. OLGA was used to compute generation probabilities for all TCRbeta clonotypes that the gDNA method yielded from a handful of donors. TCRdb limited this immuneACCESS table to in-frame rearrangements with V and J called. A share of clones is missing; checked studies link under half to unresolved V genes, and the rest is unexplained. Clone size and V and J calls were adopted from that table, with D and trimming inferred from the DNA. Present in this sample are roughly 2.6 million clones, more than 80% of which were seen just once. The biggest ten clones account for more than 0.12% of the sample.

A remark on this clone: Its antigen specificity is not known. No much larger clone exists at a distance of one base, and base qualities are not known.

The receptor chain draws on TRBV4-1 and TRBJ2-7; the D gene is perhaps TRBD1 or TRBD2, as each covers 5 bases. The sequencing input was naive CD4+ T cells sorted from blood. What the cell subset or site label conveys for this sample: CD45RA+ positively selected. The source of this sequence is a man younger than 30 in good health. CDR3 sequence: CASSHPAGGGYEQYF. At the DNA level, the sequence is TGCGCCAGCAGCCACCCAGCAGGTGGGGGCTACGAGCAGTACTTC.